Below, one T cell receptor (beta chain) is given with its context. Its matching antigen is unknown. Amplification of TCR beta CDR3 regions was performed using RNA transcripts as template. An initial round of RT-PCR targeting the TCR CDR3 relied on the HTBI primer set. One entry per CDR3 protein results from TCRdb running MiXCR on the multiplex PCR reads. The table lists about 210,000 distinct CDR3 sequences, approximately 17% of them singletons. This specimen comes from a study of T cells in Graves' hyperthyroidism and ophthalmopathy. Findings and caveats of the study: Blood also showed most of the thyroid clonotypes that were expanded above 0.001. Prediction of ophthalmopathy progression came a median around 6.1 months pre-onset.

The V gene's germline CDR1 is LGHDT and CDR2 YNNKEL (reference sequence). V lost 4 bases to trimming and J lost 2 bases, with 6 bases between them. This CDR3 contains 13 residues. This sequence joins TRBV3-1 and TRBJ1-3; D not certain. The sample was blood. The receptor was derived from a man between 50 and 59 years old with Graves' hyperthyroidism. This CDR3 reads CASSPDAGNTIYF. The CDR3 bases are TGTGCCAGCAGCCCCGATGCTGGAAACACCATATATTTT.